These T cell receptor beta chains were read from a single sample in a study of human T cells and chemical hapten exposure. TCRdb recomputed calls from the RACE reads with MiXCR, one row per CDR3 protein. The sample includes 180,000 or so distinct CDR3 sequences, around 20% of them seen just once. This specimen consisted of whole blood, obtained in connection with sensitization to the hapten diphenylcyclopropenone (DPC). The source is a woman aged 45-59 years with alopecia areata. Some clones in this sample may be carry-over from other donors' samples. The CDR3 runs from the conserved cysteine through the conserved F or W. The D gene is left open where the match is weak. Some rows have no size entry. The others give once, few or many, or a class for an expanded clone.

clone_size | d_call | j_call | v_call | cdr3_aa | cdr3_nt
once | TRBD2 | TRBJ2-5 | TRBV27 | CASSSGTSGRHQETQYF | TGTGCCAGCAGCTCCGGGACTAGCGGGAGGCACCAAGAGACCCAGTACTTC
many | . | TRBJ2-5 | TRBV5-1 | CASSLEETQYF | TGTGCCAGCAGCTTAGAAGAGACCCAGTACTTC
. | . | TRBJ1-2 | TRBV6-2/TRBV6-3 | CASSPGYGYTF | TGTGCCAGCAGTCCAGGGTATGGCTACACCTTC
. | . | TRBJ1-2 | TRBV12-3/TRBV12-4 | CASSFNSSPYGYTF | TGTGCCAGCAGTTTTAACTCCTCTCCCTATGGCTACACCTTC
. | . | TRBJ1-6 | TRBV2 | CASSETLNSPLHF | TGTGCCAGCAGTGAAACATTGAATTCACCCCTCCACTTT
. | . | TRBJ1-5 | TRBV10-1 | CAKKGSDSNQPQHF | TGCGCCAAAAAGGGGTCGGATAGCAATCAGCCCCAGCATTTT
. | . | TRBJ2-7 | TRBV6-5 | CASSPNSASWKGQYF | TGTGCCAGCAGTCCCAATTCTGCGAGCTGGAAAGGGCAGTACTTC
. | TRBD2 | TRBJ2-1 | TRBV6-4 | CASRPGLVIYNEQFF | TGTGCCAGCAGACCGGGACTAGTGATATACAATGAGCAGTTCTTC
few | . | TRBJ2-2 | TRBV29-1 | CSVTRGGAGELFF | TGCAGCGTTACGAGAGGGGGAGCCGGGGAGCTGTTTTTT
few | . | TRBJ2-7 | TRBV11-2 | CASSLDGSYEQYF | TGTGCCAGCAGCTTGGACGGATCCTACGAGCAGTACTTC
few | . | TRBJ1-3 | TRBV20-1 | CSARDSPRSGNTIYF | TGCAGTGCTAGAGATTCCCCCAGGTCTGGAAACACCATATATTTT
. | TRBD1 | TRBJ1-1 | TRBV3-1 | CASSKSTGGTEAFF | TGTGCCAGCAGCAAAAGCACAGGGGGCACTGAAGCTTTCTTT
. | . | TRBJ2-7 | TRBV28 | CASSEGSSYEQYF | TGTGCCAGCAGTGAGGGGAGCTCCTACGAGCAGTACTTC
few | TRBD2 | TRBJ2-3 | TRBV4-1 | CASSQTSGRTLGGDTQYF | TGCGCCAGCAGCCAGACTAGCGGGAGGACCTTAGGGGGAGATACGCAGTATTTT
. | . | TRBJ2-2 | TRBV5-6 | CASGLAGPSTGELFF | TGTGCCAGCGGACTTGCGGGACCGTCGACCGGGGAGCTGTTTTTT
few | . | TRBJ2-7 | TRBV12-3/TRBV12-4 | CASRYDGGGPEQYF | TGTGCCAGCAGGTACGACGGGGGAGGCCCCGAGCAGTACTTC
. | . | TRBJ2-3 | TRBV7-9 | CASRSGVRGGTDTQYF | TGTGCCAGCAGGTCAGGGGTCCGCGGCGGAACAGATACGCAGTATTTT
few | . | TRBJ1-3 | TRBV7-9 | CASSLLGNTIYF | TGTGCCAGCAGCTTACTGGGAAACACCATATATTTT
few | TRBD2 | TRBJ2-2 | TRBV4-2 | CASSQEPGTSVTGELFF | TGTGCCAGCAGCCAAGAACCCGGGACTAGCGTCACCGGGGAGCTGTTTTTT
. | TRBD1 | TRBJ2-2 | TRBV11-2 | CASSLGTGGPNTGELFF | TGTGCCAGCAGCTTAGGGACAGGGGGACCGAACACCGGGGAGCTGTTTTTT
few | . | TRBJ1-5 | TRBV19 | CASSMLEGAYNQPQHF | TGTGCCAGTAGTATGTTGGAGGGTGCTTACAATCAGCCCCAGCATTTT
few | . | TRBJ1-4 | TRBV29-1 | CSVEDRREKLFF | TGCAGCGTTGAAGATAGACGGGAAAAACTGTTTTTT